This TCR beta chain comes out of a study of cytomegalovirus exposure and HLA in healthy donors (dated by TCRdb to about 2017). Turning to the overall study: According to an earlier analysis of a few hundred of the donors, about 179 million T cells yielded over 100 million unique TCR beta sequences and less than 300 Gb of sequence data. An early release covering roughly 600 HLA-typed donors comprised about 310 gigabases of sequencing data and approximately 85 million unique TCR sequences. Of the roughly 400 genotyped donors, approximately 83% fell in the genetic ancestry cluster associated with self-reported Caucasian donors. The study aimed to test whether signatures of past pathogen exposure could be identified by cataloging public T cell receptors. Using immunosequencing, the study profiled T cell repertoires from about 610 subjects and related those repertoires to cytomegalovirus serostatus. In addition to the first cohort of 666 subjects, a separate validation cohort of some 120 different subjects was used. High-throughput TCR immunosequencing, statistical association of individual TCRs with disease status, and machine learning were combined to predict cytomegalovirus infection status. In a later analysis, previously published TCR beta repertoires from about 670 donors were re-analyzed and high-resolution HLA genotyping was added so that TCR occurrence patterns could be studied. The later analysis used no new phenotypic data to find candidate immune exposures, relying instead on TCR beta sequences and their occurrence across donors. In an earlier analysis of around 540 of the donors, high-throughput TCR beta sequencing was used to judge whether each TCR beta V gene segment behaved as functional or pseudogenic. Donor age, sex, ethnicity and CMV serostatus were compiled together with the repertoire data. Genome-wide SNP genotypes for about 65% of the roughly 670 donors were used in a later genetic analysis, which treated that subset as a discovery cohort. Every discovery cohort repertoire had been produced on one sequencing platform. Both class I and class II loci were covered by HLA typing, at four-digit resolution. Typing coverage differed by locus: A, B, C, DRB1 and DQB1 were typed in roughly 629-630 donors, DQA1 in 522, DPA1 in nearly 610, and DPB1 in around 490. Several DR-DQ haplotypes were treated as single units for association and clustering because of strong linkage in the cohort. On average, around 240,000 unique TCR beta nucleotide sequences were sequenced per donor among about 400 genotyped donors of the cohort, with approximately 18% of those sequences being non-productive. Broader findings and caveats from the paper: When HLA alleles, especially DR and DQ, strongly co-occurred, TCR associations were difficult to assign to individual alleles. In a later analysis, several top co-occurrence clusters were reported to appear linked to parvovirus B19, influenza, CMV and Epstein-Barr virus. A further reported finding was that TCR beta sequences accurately predicted the HLA-A and HLA-B alleles for most subjects in the first cohort. A later genetic analysis reported fewer N-insertions in productive TCRs among donors in an Asian-associated ancestry cluster than the roughly 700-donor mean. Because counts were too low, under 20 rarely observed V segments, including chromosome 9 orphons, were left out of the earlier analysis of approximately 580 of the donors. Linkage disequilibrium might explain the correlated functional status among segregating V segments, but an unknown experimental factor could not be ruled out. Most CMV-associated TCR beta chains appeared to be HLA-restricted in a later analysis, and the HLA associations seemed to be driven largely by CMV exposure. In a later analysis, TCR association rates were found to vary across HLA loci, with the most associated TCRs seen for DRB1 alleles and the fewest for HLA-C alleles. An earlier analysis of approximately 600 of the donors showed that most TCR beta V segments appeared in productive rearrangements either about 87% or about 30% of the time, which broadly matched IMGT annotations. A later analysis associated roughly 17,000 TCR beta sequences with specific HLA alleles at a false discovery rate of 0.05. The authors suggested that the approach could potentially be extended to other disease states and immunological phenotypes. In both the original and validation cohorts, the classifier was reported to diagnose cytomegalovirus status with high specificity and sensitivity. V-gene and J-gene trimming of TCR beta chains was associated with a missense DCLRE1C variant in a later genetic analysis, and the association was replicated in an independent cohort. Immune exposure information for the cohort was limited to CMV serostatus. In vitro tests confirmed that a few of the cytomegalovirus-associated TCR beta chains recognize cytomegalovirus antigens. Roughly uniform sequencing depth across donors was assumed in presence/absence analyses, although this assumption may not hold. The cohort was sequenced for TCR beta chains only, and without alpha or paired-chain data the features that could be detected were limited. Because some donors lacked HLA typing at each locus, the association tests relied only on the typed subset. In a later analysis, HLA-associated TCR beta chains showed more clonal expansion and lower generation probabilities than non-associated chains that were equally common. A cluster of highly shared sequence variants was judged likely to represent a technical artifact of the sequencing pipeline. In the study, 164 TCR beta chains were listed as associated with cytomegalovirus. Because the 87-base-pair reads could not distinguish some IMGT-functional V segments, including TRBV6-2 and TRBV6-3, those segments were excluded. While some public TCRs were present in many individuals, most TCR sequences turned up only very rarely across donors.

The cohort comprised 550 to 700 healthy bone marrow donors. Cohort members were all nominally healthy when sampled, although unrecorded immune exposures were likely present. The donor was CMV seronegative and was included in the group of several hundred seronegative cohort members. A peripheral blood sample was provided by each donor, and peripheral blood mononuclear cells were used for TCR beta sequencing. The Qiagen DNeasy Blood Extraction Kit was used to extract genomic DNA from the blood cell samples. The library was generated by the immunoSEQ multiplex PCR assay. The multiplex PCR relied on a mix of 60 forward primers for TCR Vbeta segments and 13 reverse primers for TCR Jbeta segments. The CDR3 region of rearranged TCR beta genes was amplified from genomic DNA with a multiplex PCR assay. The amplified TCR beta libraries were sequenced on the Illumina HiSeq System as 87-base-pair reads. The authors' pipeline ran thus. A later analysis tallied tens of millions of unique TCR beta chains across the roughly 610 repertoires, and 10 million to 11 million of those chains were shared by two or more donors. Raw reads were error-corrected and collapsed into unique sequences by a nearest-neighbor algorithm in which closely related sequences were merged to remove PCR and sequencing errors. Alignment of CDR3 sequences to IMGT reference sequences was used to assign V, D and J gene segments. For a sequence to be retained, a match of at least six nucleotides to both a V gene segment and a J gene segment was required. Rearrangements were classified as productive when the CDR3 lacked stop codons and remained in frame with V and J, and all other rearrangements were classified as non-productive. CDR3 was defined by IMGT convention, running from the second conserved V-encoded cysteine to the conserved J-encoded phenylalanine. Sequences without an unambiguous match to a single V gene segment were excluded from the earlier analysis of several hundred of the donors. In an earlier analysis of 587 of the donors, V segments were called functional above 56.7% productive rearrangements and were called segregating when the between-donor standard deviation exceeded 5%. A statistical classification framework was built to diagnose cytomegalovirus status from the catalog of TCR beta chain sequences. In a later analysis, V and J genes were assigned by comparing TCR nucleotide sequences against IMGT/GENE-DB human TR gene sequences. The TCRdist pipeline was used in a later analysis to assign CDR3 sequences and most-parsimonious VDJ recombination scenarios. A later analysis defined each TCR beta chain by its CDR3 amino acid sequence plus V-gene family, and excluded reads lacking a unique V-gene family. As a way to deal with suspected cross-contamination and a sequencing artifact, a later analysis dropped approximately 590 nucleotide sequences that were highly shared and had low generation probability. A later analysis calculated a clonal expansion index for each public chain from normalized within-repertoire ranks of inferred template counts. A later analysis computed generation probabilities with a VDJ recombination model fitted to out-of-frame rearrangements, and checked the results against IGoR. In a later analysis, TCR-TCR, TCR-HLA and TCR-CMV co-occurrence was scored with hypergeometric tests, and a repertoire-size bias correction was applied to TCR pairs. In a later analysis, false discovery rates were estimated by permuting HLA or CMV assignments 20 times. In a later analysis, co-occurring TCRs were grouped using DBSCAN, with TCRdist sequence similarity added in when clustering inside HLA-allele-positive subsets. Repertoires with fewer than 30,000 or more than 120,000 public chains, plus five repertoires with anomalous nucleotide sharing, were excluded from co-occurrence clustering. In TCRdb, the immuneACCESS table is reduced to in-frame sequences with V and J assigned. These tables do not hold every clone; where another copy was compared, an unresolved V gene accounts for under half, and the others remain unexplained. Clone size and V and J calls were adopted from that table, with D and trimming inferred from the DNA. The sample records roughly 160,000 clones, 65% to 75% of which are singletons. The top ten clones comprise about 1.6% of the sample.

To note about this clone: Its cognate antigen has yet to be identified. There are no base qualities to consult, and no much larger clone falls within one base.

CDR1 and CDR2 (SGHRS, YFSETQ) derive from the germline V gene. V and J are truncated by 0 bases and 3 bases respectively, leaving an intervening sequence of 10 bases. The CDR3 runs 14 amino acids, cysteine and phenylalanine included. Just the 42-base CDR3 DNA is kept, in frame starting at base 1. Material for sequencing was PBMCs. This TCR derives from a girl between 10 and 17 years old in good health and CMV-seronegative. In this chain, TRBV5-1 is recombined with TRBJ2-7; a weak D assignment points to TRBD2 (5 bases agree). The encoded CDR3 is CASSLVAGGYEQYF. The nucleotides are TGCGCCAGCAGCTTGGTGGCAGGAGGCTACGAGCAGTACTTC.